The 13 T cell receptor beta chains reported below all come from one sample, sequenced in a study of CD4+ T cells in melanoma. This table comes from immunoSEQ multiplex PCR, and its TCRdb copy is limited to in-frame clones, with some not included. The repertoire consists of around 100,000 clones, with over 80% occurring once and the leading ten covering roughly 3.5%. The sample consisted of peripheral blood. Receptor source: a human donor with melanoma.

The rearrangement links TRBV6-1 to TRBJ2-6; D is unresolved. The CDR3 loop spans 15 amino acids. Germline CDR1 MNHNS, CDR2 SASEGT. Trimming removed 7 bases at V and 0 bases at J, with 10 bases between. CDR3 nucleotide sequence: TGTGCCAGCACAAGGACGTTCTCTGGGGCCAACGTCCTGACTTTC. Protein sequence: CASTRTFSGANVLTF.

Only one count was recorded for this clone. The rearrangement links TRBV28 to TRBJ1-5; D is possibly TRBD1 (6 bases). The CDR3 extends over 12 amino acids. CDR1 MDHEN and CDR2 SYDVKM come from the germline V gene. Trimming pared 4 bases from V and 7 bases from J, leaving 8 bases between. The chain's CDR3 is CASSSGDQPQHF. CDR3 coding DNA: TGTGCCAGCAGTTCAGGGGACCAGCCCCAGCATTTT.

This clone has only one observation. V usage is TRBV27 and J usage is TRBJ1-6; TRBD1 matches 8 bases. The V gene end was trimmed by 5 bases and the J gene end by 7 bases; junction bases not matched to a gene: 4. Germline V lookup: CDR1 MNHEY, CDR2 SMNVEV (reference sequence). The CDR3 is 14 residues long. CDR3 in DNA: TGTGCCAGCAGTCCGGACAGGGCCAATTCACCCCTCCACTTT. Translation gives CASSPDRANSPLHF.

The chain links TRBV5-1 to TRBJ1-3; possible D gene TRBD1, 5 bases. This CDR3 is built from 15 residues. Germline loops: CDR1 SGHRS, CDR2 YFSETQ. V lost 3 bases and J lost 2, with 12 bases in between. DNA for the CDR3: TGCGCCAGCAGCTCGGGGACTTTAGCTGGAAACACCATATATTTT. Protein: CASSSGTLAGNTIYF.

This chain joins TRBV7-7 and TRBJ2-7; D assignment may be TRBD1 or TRBD2 (5 bases each). Trimming stripped 1 base from V and 3 bases from J, with 13 bases between. This CDR3 spans 15 amino acids. The germline V gene has CDR1 SSHAT and CDR2 FNYEAQ (reference sequence). The DNA of the CDR3 is TGTGCCAGCAGCTTAGGGGACCCCTCCGTCTACGAGCAGTACTTC. This translates into CASSLGDPSVYEQYF.

The V call is TRBV9, the J call TRBJ2-1, with TRBD2 matching over 9 bases. The CDR3 spans 13 residues. V shed 0 bases and J 10 bases; nucleotides not matched to a gene: 2. Per germline, CDR1 SGDLS and CDR2 YYNGEE. This CDR3 is CASSVETSGEQFF. CDR3 DNA: TGTGCCAGCAGCGTAGAAACTAGCGGGGAGCAGTTCTTC.

The V call is TRBV28, the J call TRBJ2-4; 7 bases are shared with TRBD2. The junction had 5 bases not matched to a gene; V was cut back by 6 bases and J by 0 bases. The germline gives CDR1 MDHEN, CDR2 SYDVKM. This CDR3 contains 15 residues. The CDR3 is CASSGLVGAKNIQYF. The CDR3 DNA is TGTGCCAGCAGCGGACTAGTCGGAGCCAAAAACATTCAGTACTTC.

V and J are TRBV5-1 and TRBJ2-3; TRBD2 aligns across 7 bases. Germline V gene lookup returns CDR1 SGHRS and CDR2 YFSETQ. The CDR3 is made up of 15 amino acids. V dropped 6 bases and J dropped 4; count of bases not matched to a gene: 11. In DNA, the CDR3 is TGCGCCAGCACCCCGAAGGCGGGAGACCCAGATACGCAGTATTTT. Protein sequence: CASTPKAGDPDTQYF.

This chain connects TRBV20-1 to TRBJ1-4; no reliable D call. The CDR3 covers 11 residues. From germline, CDR1 is DFQATT and CDR2 SNEGSKA (reference sequence). CDR3: CSTLFYEKLFF. Written as DNA, the CDR3 is TGCAGCACATTGTTCTACGAAAAACTGTTTTTT.

The J gene is TRBJ1-2, the V gene TRBV4-1; TRBD1 matches 8 bases. The J segment lost 4 bases and the V segment lost 3 bases, leaving 10 bases of the junction unmatched. The CDR3 consists of 16 residues. Per the germline V gene, CDR1 is MGHRA and CDR2 is YSYEKL. CDR3 residues: CASSHSPGTGTYGYTF. The CDR3 DNA reads TGCGCCAGCAGCCACAGTCCCGGGACAGGTACCTATGGCTACACCTTC.

This chain links TRBV28 with TRBJ1-3; D may be TRBD1 (5 bases). The CDR3 totals 12 residues. Germline assignment: CDR1 MDHEN and CDR2 SYDVKM. V lost 8 bases, J lost 4 bases, and 9 bases lay in between. CDR3 DNA sequence: TGTGCCAGCGGGGGGACGGGAAACACCATATATTTT. This sequence encodes CASGGTGNTIYF.

This clone came up a few times. The sample has other DNA sequences that encode this CDR3 too. The V call is TRBV5-1, the J call TRBJ1-3; no firm D call. Trimming shortened V by 0 bases and J by 0 bases, and 4 bases separated the two germline ends. This CDR3 has 14 residues. CDR1 SGHRS and CDR2 YFSETQ come from the germline V gene. CDR3 DNA sequence: TGCGCCAGCAGCTTGGATGGCTCTGGAAACACCATATATTTT. Residues: CASSLDGSGNTIYF.

The chain combines TRBV19 with TRBJ2-5; possible D gene TRBD1, 6 bases. Germline assignment: CDR1 LNHDA and CDR2 SQIVND (reference sequence). The V end lost 0 bases, the J end lost 5 bases, and 10 bases lay between the germline ends. This CDR3 has 14 amino acids. The CDR3 nucleotides read TGTGCCAGTAGTATAGAGGGGGCGCGGGAGACCCAGTACTTC. As protein: CASSIEGARETQYF. The entire variable domain, with the rest obtained from reference TRBV19 and TRBJ2-5, is as follows: DGGITQSPKYLFRKEGQNVTLSCEQNLNHDAMYWYRQDPGQGLRLIYYSQIVNDFQKGDIAEGYSVSREKKESFPLTVTSAQKNPTAFYLCASSIEGARETQYFGPGTRLLVL.